A single sample is the source of the 11 T cell receptor beta chains below, sequenced in a study of regulatory T cells in long-lasting Graves disease. iRepertoire HTBI primers and Arm-PCR of CDR3 regions built TCR beta libraries. A single record per CDR3 protein comes from TCRdb applying MiXCR to the multiplex PCR reads. The table lists around 460,000 distinct CDR3 sequences, 12% to 15% of them singletons. Time point meaning: newly diagnosed GD, antithyroid drugs for less than 3 months. PBMC-derived RNA was used for the TCR library. These records were also assigned to another study, of T cells in Graves' hyperthyroidism and ophthalmopathy.

The sequenced sample was peripheral blood mononuclear cells (PBMCs), obtained at new diagnosis, from a patient treated with antithyroid drugs. These receptors originate from a woman aged 50 to 60 with Graves disease.

The chain has TRBV27 and TRBJ2-7, with D uncertain. Trimming took off 0 bases at V and 2 bases at J, with 14 bases between the two ends. Germline V gene sequence: CDR1 MNHEY, CDR2 SMNVEV (reference sequence). The CDR3 spans 16 residues. CDR3 protein: CASSLSLGGRPYEQYF. The DNA of the CDR3 is TGTGCCAGCAGTTTATCTCTCGGCGGACGGCCCTACGAGCAGTACTTC.

This clonotype was seen a few times. The genes are TRBV6-2 or TRBV6-3 and TRBJ2-1; 9 bases are a match to TRBD2. With V trimmed by 5 bases and J by 4 bases, 6 bases remained unmatched. Germline CDR1 reads MNHEY; CDR2 reads SVGEGT. CDR3 length: 15 residues. CDR3 sequence: CASSEESGGYNEQFF. The DNA for the CDR3 is TGTGCCAGCAGTGAAGAAAGCGGGGGGTACAATGAGCAGTTCTTC.

This clonotype was detected ten times or more. In nucleotides, the CDR3 is TGTGCCAGCAGTTTGACGGGCCTCGAGGAGTTCTTC. It translates to CASSLTGLEEFF. The chain joins TRBV28 to TRBJ2-1, with D uncertain. Germline CDR1 MDHEN, CDR2 SYDVKM. V shed 3 bases and J shed 14 bases, with 14 bases lying between them. The CDR3 contains 12 residues.

In this sample, this clonotype turned up many times. This sequence joins TRBV6-6 and TRBJ1-1; 8 positions match TRBD1. The CDR3 contains 15 residues. The trim removed 0 bases at V and 5 bases at J, leaving 5 bases unmatched. In germline, CDR1 is MNHNY, CDR2 SVGAGI (reference sequence). The CDR3 loop is CASSYSTGEWTEAFF. CDR3 in DNA: TGTGCCAGCAGTTACTCGACAGGGGAGTGGACTGAAGCTTTCTTT.

The table lists this clonotype with many counts. This chain links TRBV9 with TRBJ2-1; no definite D call. This CDR3 has 13 amino acids. V gave up 3 bases and J gave up 2 bases, with 6 bases separating them. CDR1 and CDR2 (germline): SGDLS, YYNGEE. CDR3 nucleotide sequence: TGTGCCAGCAGCGGTTTGGCCTACAATGAGCAGTTCTTC. It is translated as CASSGLAYNEQFF.

A note on this clonotype: A read error may explain this, as a much larger clone is one base away. V usage is TRBV2 and J usage is TRBJ2-1; D is perhaps TRBD1 (7 bases). Trimming took 4 bases from V and 13 from J, leaving 23 bases between them. The CDR3 consists of 15 residues. The V gene's germline CDR1 is SNHLY and CDR2 FYNNEI. The CDR3 coding sequence is TGTGCCAGCAGTGCTTCGACAGGGCGGGGAGAGACCCAGTTCTTC. Protein sequence: CASSASTGRGETQFF.

This clonotype has a count of ten or more. This CDR3 is CASSPQGAMNTEAFF. The CDR3 DNA reads as TGTGCCAGCAGCCCTCAGGGGGCCATGAACACTGAAGCTTTCTTT. The rearrangement joins TRBV7-9 to TRBJ1-1, with TRBD1 identical over 8 bases. CDR1 and CDR2 from the germline V gene are SEHNR and FQNEAQ (reference sequence). The CDR3 sequence is 15 residues long. Germline trimming cut 5 bases from V and 0 bases from J; bases unmatched to any gene: 5.

This clonotype was seen more than once but under ten times. This chain uses TRBV28 with TRBJ1-5; 7 nucleotides align to TRBD1. V was pared by 5 bases and J by 0 bases, with 13 bases of the junction left unmatched. The germline V gene has CDR1 MDHEN and CDR2 SYDVKM. The CDR3 totals 18 residues. CDR3: CASSPPQGFFGSNQPQHF. For the CDR3, the DNA is TGTGCCAGCAGTCCCCCACAGGGGTTTTTTGGTAGCAATCAGCCCCAGCATTTT.

This clonotype was found many times. This CDR3 reads CARGRTGVYNEQFF. The CDR3 nucleotides read TGTGCCAGGGGGCGGACAGGGGTCTACAATGAGCAGTTCTTC. The chain joins TRBV2 to TRBJ2-1; 9 positions agree with TRBD1. The CDR3 runs 14 residues. Germline V gene sequence: CDR1 SNHLY, CDR2 FYNNEI. J was trimmed by 3 bases and V by 9 bases; bases with no gene match: 6.

This clonotype has at least ten counts. This chain uses TRBV2 with TRBJ2-5; no definite D call. Trimming cost V 7 bases and J 2 bases, with 17 bases left between them. Germline V gene sequence: CDR1 SNHLY, CDR2 FYNNEI. This CDR3 region has 15 residues. CDR3 DNA sequence: TGTGCCAGCAAGGTAGACCCATCCGCGCAAGAGACCCAGTACTTC. Translated: CASKVDPSAQETQYF. The variable domain in full, completed from reference TRBV2 and TRBJ2-5, reads EPEVTQTPSHQVTQMGQEVILRCVPISNHLYFYWYRQILGQKVEFLVSFYNNEISEKSEIFDDQFSVERPDGSNFTLKIRSTKLEDSAMYFCASKVDPSAQETQYFGPGTRLLVL.

This clonotype has only a few counts. This may arise from a read error, as a much more abundant clone is one base away. The missing conserved phenylalanine or tryptophan at the end of this CDR3 makes a read error likely. This sequence joins TRBV11-2 and TRBJ1-2, with TRBD1 matching 12 bases. CDR1 and CDR2 from the germline V gene are SGHAT and FQNNGV. V was pared by 4 bases and J by 2 bases, with 11 bases of the junction left unmatched. CDR3 length: 18 residues. The CDR3 sequence is CASSSGTGGSLRNYGYTS. In DNA, the CDR3 is TGTGCCAGCAGCTCCGGGACAGGGGGCTCGTTAAGGAACTATGGCTACACCTCC.